Listed below are T cell receptor beta chains from one sample, sequenced in a study of graft-versus-host responses after intestinal transplantation. Measured with immunoSEQ multiplex PCR; TCRdb has only the in-frame clones, and not every one. The data hold tens of thousands of clones, with about 95% observed a single time. No antigens are known for them. The starting material was unstimulated CD8+ T cells sorted from spleen or lymph node cells, obtained before transplant. The source is a human donor who was the organ donor for an intestinal transplant. CDR3s include the opening cysteine and the closing phenylalanine or tryptophan. Each record gives: clone size, V gene, D gene, J gene, CDR3 DNA, CDR3 protein. A D gene is named only where the DNA matches it firmly. Size is stated for part of the rows, as once, few or many counts, or as a class when the clone is expanded.

>.|TRBV10-3|.|TRBJ1-2
TGTGCCATCAGTGCAGAGGGTAGTTATGGCTACACCTTC
CAISAEGSYGYTF
>.|TRBV6-1|.|TRBJ2-7
TGTGCCAGCAGACGATACAGGTTACTCTCCTACGAGCAGTACTTC
CASRRYRLLSYEQYF
>.|TRBV7-9|.|TRBJ2-7
TGTGCCAGCAGAGAGGGACCGGCCCCTTACGAGCAGTACTTC
CASREGPAPYEQYF
>.|TRBV7-2|.|TRBJ2-3
TGTGCCAGCAGCTTTGAATTGGGGCTCTCCAACACAGATACGCAGTATTTT
CASSFELGLSNTDTQYF
>.|TRBV5-3|TRBD2|TRBJ2-3
TGTGCCAGAAGCTTGGTCGGGCGTAGCGGGGGATTCACAGATACGCAGTATTTT
CARSLVGRSGGFTDTQYF
>once|TRBV6-5|.|TRBJ1-6
TGTGCCAGCTGGGAAAAGGGGTTTTATAATTCACCCCTCCACTTT
CASWEKGFYNSPLHF
>.|TRBV7-2|.|TRBJ2-7
TGTGCCAGCAGCGCTACCCCCCCAAGCCCCTACGAGCAGTACTTC
CASSATPPSPYEQYF
>.|TRBV28|.|TRBJ1-5
TGTGCCAGCAGTTTGGGGCCCGGGTTACTAAATCAGCCCCAGCATTTT
CASSLGPGLLNQPQHF
>.|TRBV6-4|TRBD2|TRBJ2-1
TGTGCCAGCAGTGAGCGGGGGGGCTACAATGAGCAGTTCTTC
CASSERGGYNEQFF
>.|TRBV29-1|.|TRBJ2-7
TGCAGCGTTGGGAGCCCACATTCCTACGAGCAGTACTTC
CSVGSPHSYEQYF
>.|TRBV25-1|.|TRBJ1-2
TGTGCCAGCAGTGAGCTGACAGACGGAGCCTATGGCTACACCTTC
CASSELTDGAYGYTF
>.|TRBV7-6|.|TRBJ1-5
TGTGCCAGCAGCTCCGTCCGGGCCGGGGGTCAGCCCCAGCATTTT
CASSSVRAGGQPQHF
>once|TRBV11-2|TRBD1|TRBJ1-2
TGTGCCAGCAGCAAGACAGGGGACTATGGCTACACCTTC
CASSKTGDYGYTF
>.|TRBV7-9|TRBD2|TRBJ2-3
TGTGCCAGCAGCTCCCAAGGACTAGCAGATACGCAGTATTTT
CASSSQGLADTQYF
>.|TRBV30|TRBD1|TRBJ2-7
TGTGCCTGGGGTACAGGGGGCTCCTACGAGCAGTACTTC
CAWGTGGSYEQYF
>.|TRBV29-1|.|TRBJ1-2
TGCAGCGTTGTAACGGGAACCTATGGCTACACCTTC
CSVVTGTYGYTF
>.|TRBV7-3|TRBD2|TRBJ2-3
TGTGCCAGCAGCTTAACGGGAGCGGGGGGCCCTAGCACAGATACGCAGTATTTT
CASSLTGAGGPSTDTQYF
>.|TRBV6-5|TRBD2|TRBJ2-1
TGTGCCAGCAGTCTTTGGACTAGCGGGGACAATGAGCAGTTCTTC
CASSLWTSGDNEQFF
>.|TRBV7-9|TRBD1|TRBJ2-3
TGTGCCAGCAGCACCGGGACAGCAGATACGCAGTATTTT
CASSTGTADTQYF
>.|TRBV11-2|TRBD2|TRBJ2-7
TGTGCCAGCAGCTTAGATCGGGCGGGGGGGGAATCCTACGAGCAGTACTTC
CASSLDRAGGESYEQYF
>.|TRBV13|TRBD1|TRBJ2-7
TGTGCCAGCAGCCCCCCGGGACAGGGGAAGTACGAGCAGTACTTC
CASSPPGQGKYEQYF
>.|TRBV6-1|.|TRBJ1-2
TGTGCCAGCAGTGCTAACATCTATGGCTACACCTTC
CASSANIYGYTF
>.|TRBV4-3|.|TRBJ2-7
TGCGCCAGCAGCCAAGACAGCGGGCAGCTTTACGAGCAGTACTTC
CASSQDSGQLYEQYF
>.|TRBV2|TRBD2|TRBJ2-3
TGTGCCAGCAGTGTCCTAGCGGAGTTTACAGATACGCAGTATTTT
CASSVLAEFTDTQYF
>.|TRBV27|.|TRBJ2-1
TGTGCCAGCAGTTTCGGCGGATACAATGGGCAGTTCTTC
CASSFGGYNGQFF
>.|TRBV19|.|TRBJ1-1
TGTGCCAGTAGTATGGGGGCGAACACTGAAGCTTTCTTT
CASSMGANTEAFF
>.|TRBV27|.|TRBJ2-5
TGTGCCAGCAGTTTATTCGAGTCGGCGGAGACCCAGTACTTC
CASSLFESAETQYF
>.|TRBV5-1|.|TRBJ2-1
TGCGCCAGCAGCTTGGAGGGGCCTTACAATGAGCAGTTCTTC
CASSLEGPYNEQFF
>once|TRBV4-1|.|TRBJ2-7
TGCGCCAGCAGCCACCGGGACACCAGCTCCTACGAGCAGTACTTC
CASSHRDTSSYEQYF
>.|TRBV9|.|TRBJ1-2
TGTGCCAGCAGCGTAGGCGTAATACGAGGGGAAGGTAACTATGGCTACACCTTC
CASSVGVIRGEGNYGYTF
>.|TRBV7-9|.|TRBJ1-4
TGTGCCAGCAGCTTAGAAGTTAATCGGCCAGACCCTAATGAAAAACTGTTTTTT
CASSLEVNRPDPNEKLFF
>.|TRBV7-6|.|TRBJ2-3
TGTGCCAGCAGCCCATCGACTAGCACAGATACGCAGTATTTT
CASSPSTSTDTQYF
>.|TRBV14|TRBD2|TRBJ2-1
TGTGCCAGCAGCCAAGAATGGGGATGGGTAGCGGGGGGCCAGAGAAACAATGAGCAGTTCTTC
CASSQEWGWVAGGQRNNEQFF
>few|TRBV5-1|.|TRBJ1-5
TGCGCCAGCAGCCCACGGCACGCGGGGGGGGACAATCAGCCCCAGCATTTT
CASSPRHAGGDNQPQHF
>.|TRBV5-4|.|TRBJ1-2
TGTGCCAGCAGCTTCATTGGGGGCGGGAGCTATGGCTACACCTTC
CASSFIGGGSYGYTF
>.|TRBV25-1|.|TRBJ1-2
TGTGCCAGCAGTGAACGTGATAACTATGGCTACACCTTC
CASSERDNYGYTF
>.|TRBV9|TRBD2|TRBJ2-3
TGTGCCAGCAGCGTAACCCCCCGGACTAGCGGTAGCACAGATACGCAGTATTTT
CASSVTPRTSGSTDTQYF
>.|TRBV4-2|TRBD1|TRBJ1-2
TGTGCCAGCAGCCAAGCAGGGACAGCCTATGGCTACACCTTC
CASSQAGTAYGYTF
>.|TRBV5-6|.|TRBJ2-7
TGTGCCAGCAGCTTCGCTACGGAGGGACTGGGCTACGAGCAGTACTTC
CASSFATEGLGYEQYF
>.|TRBV2|.|TRBJ2-7
TGTGCCAGCAGTGAGGTAAACTCCTACGAGCAGTACTTC
CASSEVNSYEQYF
>.|TRBV7-2|TRBD2|TRBJ2-1
TGTGCCAGCAGCTCTCTTAGCGGGGAGCAGTTCTTC
CASSSLSGEQFF
>.|TRBV6-1|.|TRBJ2-7
TGTGCCAGCAGCATTACGGCAGTCTCCTACGAGCAGTACTTC
CASSITAVSYEQYF
>.|TRBV10-1|TRBD2|TRBJ2-7
TGCGCCAGCGTGAAGGAGACTAGCGGGCTCCACGAGCAGTACTTC
CASVKETSGLHEQYF
>.|TRBV5-6|TRBD2|TRBJ2-7
TGTGCCAGCAGCTTGGCCGGACTAGTTCTCGGCGAGCAGTACTTC
CASSLAGLVLGEQYF
>.|TRBV4-3|.|TRBJ2-3
TGCGCCAGCAGCCAAGACGACGGGCCGGGGGATACGCAGTATTTT
CASSQDDGPGDTQYF
>.|TRBV19|.|TRBJ1-5
TGTGCCAGTAGATACAGGGACCTGGGTTGGCCCCAGCATTTT
CASRYRDLGWPQHF
>.|TRBV27|.|TRBJ2-1
TGTGCCAGCAGTCCCCTAAGTGCCCTCCGCCCTGAGCAGTTCTTC
CASSPLSALRPEQFF
>.|TRBV27|.|TRBJ1-2
TGTGCCAGCAGTTTCGGGGACACCTATGGCTACACCTTC
CASSFGDTYGYTF
>.|TRBV25-1|.|TRBJ2-1
TGTGCCAGCAGTGAATGGGTTTGGGCCGACAATGAGCAGTTCTTC
CASSEWVWADNEQFF
>.|TRBV9|.|TRBJ2-3
TGTGCCAGCAGCGTAATGGGGGCAGATACGCAGTATTTT
CASSVMGADTQYF
>.|TRBV7-8|.|TRBJ1-1
TGTGCCAGCAGCTCTACAAAGGGCGAAGCTTTCTTT
CASSSTKGEAFF
>.|TRBV6-1|TRBD1|TRBJ1-2
TGTGCCAGCAGTGAATTACAGGGGGTAGTTGGCTACACCTTC
CASSELQGVVGYTF
>.|TRBV4-2|.|TRBJ2-7
TGTGCCAGCAGCCAAGATCCCCAAGGGTACGAGCAGTACTTC
CASSQDPQGYEQYF